The clone carrying this T cell receptor beta chain was seen more than once but under ten times. TCRdb re-called the 5' RACE reads with MiXCR, one entry per CDR3 protein. The data contain 250,000 or so distinct CDR3 sequences, 9.4% of them seen just once; the ten biggest clones take up around 20%. V gave up 0 bases and J gave up 4 bases; unmatched junction bases: 1. Germline V lookup: CDR1 DFQATT, CDR2 SNEGSKA (reference sequence). The CDR3 has 14 residues. This sample was included in a study of T-cell memory formation after mild COVID-19. The chain links TRBV20-1 to TRBJ2-7, with TRBD2 matching over 12 bases. This clonotype originated in a man younger than 35 who had mild COVID-19 (a few samples of this study predate the infection). Cell type and time point are not known. Sequencing was carried out using PBMCs or a T cell subset sorted from them (not recorded which). CDR3 loop: CSARELAGGYEQYF. Here the CDR3 DNA reads TGCAGTGCTAGAGAACTAGCGGGGGGTTACGAGCAGTACTTC.